The clone carrying this TCR beta chain was seen only a few times. The antigen is unknown. This sample was included in a study of early T cells in non-severe SARS-CoV-2 infection. The wider study: Chains stayed unpaired after sequencing of bulk RNA from unsorted whole blood. General observations from the study: A preference for anti-spike CD8 responses marked VDJdb matching, which missed private and CD4 specificities.

V shed 4 bases and J shed 2 bases, with 19 bases lying between them. Germline CDR1 and CDR2: SGHNT and YYREEE (reference sequence). The CDR3 sequence is 16 residues long. Unique molecular identifiers tagged individual cDNA molecules. TCRdb analysed the 5' RACE reads with MiXCR anew, one entry per CDR3 protein. The sample shows some 98,000 distinct CDR3 sequences, approximately 9.9% of them seen only once. Sequencing used whole blood. This sequence originates from an adult who was a healthcare worker with PCR-confirmed SARS-CoV-2 infection or an uninfected control (not recorded which). The J gene is TRBJ2-7, the V gene TRBV5-4, with D tentatively TRBD1 (5 bases). The CDR3 spells CASSHNQGRITYEQYF. CDR3 sequence (DNA): TGTGCCAGCAGCCACAATCAGGGTCGGATAACCTACGAGCAGTACTTC.